This TCR beta chain emerged from a study of CD8+CD57+ T cells in acquired aplastic anemia. Study in general: CD4+ reads averaged about 10 million in healthy donors.

The CDR3 runs 15 residues. Germline CDR1 is LNHDA and CDR2 is SQIVND (reference sequence). Trimming stripped 8 bases from V and 0 bases from J, with 14 bases between. To note about this clonotype: Antigen specificity is unknown.

Study findings and constraints: Patients and controls turned out to have approximately 29 CD8+ CDR3 sequences in common.

According to the study, genomic DNA was the template for TCR beta VDJ and CDR3 profiling. One entry per CDR3 protein, called by TCRdb with MiXCR from the reads. The table includes some 190,000 distinct CDR3 sequences, 50% to 55% detected once. The sequence was obtained from a human donor in good health, serving as a control. The chain links TRBV19 to TRBJ1-5, with D unclear. The sample taken for sequencing was sorted CD4+, CD8+, or CD8+CD57+ T cells (not recorded which) from PBMCs. The CDR3 DNA reads TGTGCCAGTCAGACAAGCCTTCGTAGCAATCAGCCCCAGCATTTT. It is translated as CASQTSLRSNQPQHF.